These T cell receptor beta chains were read from a single sample in a study of shared clonotypes between healthy human individuals. Method: immunoSEQ multiplex PCR; TCRdb's copy keeps in-frame clones and lacks some. The table has about 680,000 clones, approximately 75% seen once. Sequencing was carried out using memory CD4+ T cells sorted from blood. These receptors all stem from a young woman in good health. The CDR3 runs from the conserved cysteine through the conserved F or W. D genes are given only for firm matches. Size is omitted from some rows. Given values are once, few, many or a class for expanded clones.

d_gene	abundance	v_gene	j_gene	CDR3nt	CDR3aa
TRBD2	.	TRBV19	TRBJ2-3	TGTGCCAGTAATAATGGAGCGGGAGGTAGGGATACGCAGTATTTT	CASNNGAGGRDTQYF
.	.	TRBV11-2	TRBJ2-5	TGTGCCAGCAGCTTTGGTGGCACCAAAGAGACCCAGTACTTC	CASSFGGTKETQYF
.	.	TRBV5-4	TRBJ2-2	TGTGCCAGCAGCTTGCAGCGGGCGGCGGTCACCGGGGAGCTGTTTTTT	CASSLQRAAVTGELFF
.	.	TRBV11-2	TRBJ2-5	TGTGCCAGCAGCTTCTATGGGGGGAAGACCCAGTACTTC	CASSFYGGKTQYF
.	few	TRBV28	TRBJ2-7	TGTGCCAGCGGTCCCCTCTACGAGCAGTACTTC	CASGPLYEQYF
TRBD1	few	TRBV30	TRBJ1-2	TGTGCCTGCGGGACAGGGAAGGGCTACACCTTC	CACGTGKGYTF
.	few	TRBV5-1	TRBJ1-3	TGCGCCAGCAGTCGGAAAGAGGGCCGCTCTGGAAACACCATATATTTT	CASSRKEGRSGNTIYF
.	.	TRBV4-1	TRBJ1-3	TGCGCCAGCAGCCGCTTCAGGGGCTCTGGAAACACCATATATTTT	CASSRFRGSGNTIYF
.	.	TRBV13	TRBJ2-3	TGTGCCAGCAGCTTATCCGGGACGGGCGAAACAGATACGCAGTATTTT	CASSLSGTGETDTQYF
TRBD2	once	TRBV6-4	TRBJ2-1	TGTGCCAGCAGTGACGGGACTAGCAATGAGCAGTTCTTC	CASSDGTSNEQFF
.	.	TRBV19	TRBJ2-7	TGTGCCAGTAGTGTACTACAGGGTATCTACGAGCAGTACTTC	CASSVLQGIYEQYF
.	.	TRBV28	TRBJ2-6	TGTGCCAGCAGCTCGACGCTGACCCCTGGGGCCAACGTCCTGACTTTC	CASSSTLTPGANVLTF
.	few	TRBV4-2	TRBJ2-5	TGTGCCAGCAGCCAAGAACTAGAAGAGACCCAGTACTTC	CASSQELEETQYF
.	.	TRBV30	TRBJ1-1	TGTGCCTGGAGTGTACTCGGAGCCCTGGAAGCTTTCTTT	CAWSVLGALEAFF
TRBD2	.	TRBV7-3	TRBJ2-1	TGTGCCAGCAGCTTCCGCGGGACTAGCGGTTACAATGAGCAGTTCTTC	CASSFRGTSGYNEQFF
TRBD2	once	TRBV6-4	TRBJ2-2	TGTGCCAGCAGTAGACTAGCGGGAGGGGACCTGAACACCGGGGAGCTGTTTTTT	CASSRLAGGDLNTGELFF
TRBD2	once	TRBV29-1	TRBJ2-2	TGCAGCGGAAATAGCGGGGGAGACACCGGGGAGCTGTTTTTT	CSGNSGGDTGELFF
TRBD1	.	TRBV23-1	TRBJ2-1	TGCGCCAGCAGTCATCAGGAAGGGGGCCACCTCTGCAAGTTCTTC	CASSHQEGGHLCKFF
TRBD1	.	TRBV6-5	TRBJ2-1	TGTGCCAGCAGTCGGACAGGGTTGTCCTACAATGAGCAGTTCTTC	CASSRTGLSYNEQFF
.	once	TRBV6-6	TRBJ1-3	TGTGCCAGCAGCGCCTGGGGAAACACCATATATTTT	CASSAWGNTIYF
TRBD1	.	TRBV5-6	TRBJ1-3	TGTGCCAGCAGCTCGAGGCGTACAGGGGGCAAAGGTTCTGGAAACACCATATATTTT	CASSSRRTGGKGSGNTIYF
.	.	TRBV18	TRBJ1-2	TGTGCCAGCTCACCCAGGGCACCCACGGACTCTAACTATGGCTACACCTTC	CASSPRAPTDSNYGYTF
TRBD1	few	TRBV5-1	TRBJ1-5	TGCGCCAGCAGTGTTGACAGGGATCAGCCCCAGCATTTT	CASSVDRDQPQHF
.	.	TRBV19	TRBJ2-5	TGTGCCAGTAGTATACCGGGGGCGCCGGAGACCCAGTACTTC	CASSIPGAPETQYF
.	.	TRBV7-2	TRBJ1-1	TGTGCCAGTCGAAAGCCAATACTGAACACTGAAGCTTTCTTT	CASRKPILNTEAFF
.	.	TRBV9	TRBJ2-7	TGTGCCAGCAGCGCCGACCTGGTTGCGGAGCAGTACTTC	CASSADLVAEQYF
.	.	TRBV28	TRBJ1-3	TGTGCCAGCAGTTCCCCGGCTGGGACGACTGGAAACACCATATATTTT	CASSSPAGTTGNTIYF
.	.	TRBV2	TRBJ2-7	TGTGCCAGCAGTAAGGACAGGACTACTCCCTACGAGCAGTACTTC	CASSKDRTTPYEQYF
.	.	TRBV2	TRBJ1-1	TGTGCCAGCAGGGGGGACACCGCGCGGACTGAAGCTTTCTTT	CASRGDTARTEAFF
TRBD1	.	TRBV19	TRBJ1-5	TGTGCCAGTAGTGCCCGGACAGGGGCGAGCAATCAGCCCCAGCATTTT	CASSARTGASNQPQHF
TRBD2	.	TRBV11-1	TRBJ2-1	TGTGCCAGCAGCTTAGGTACTAGCGGGATCTACAATGAGCAGTTCTTC	CASSLGTSGIYNEQFF
.	few	TRBV6-1	TRBJ2-7	TGTGCCAGCAGTGAATCGTTCCCGGGGGACAGATCCTACGAGCAGTACTTC	CASSESFPGDRSYEQYF
.	.	TRBV5-1	TRBJ1-2	TGCGCCAGCAGCTTAACAAGGAGGGATGGCTACACCTTC	CASSLTRRDGYTF
TRBD2	many	TRBV15	TRBJ2-7	TGTGCCACCAGCCCCGGGGGGAGCGGGAGCGACGAGCAGTACTTC	CATSPGGSGSDEQYF
TRBD1	.	TRBV7-9	TRBJ1-2	TGTGCCAGCAGCGTTGGGACAGGGGGCGCAGAGGGCTACACCTTC	CASSVGTGGAEGYTF
TRBD1	.	TRBV19	TRBJ1-4	TGTGCCAGTAGCATCGACAGGGCTAATGAAAAACTGTTTTTT	CASSIDRANEKLFF
TRBD2	.	TRBV2	TRBJ2-1	TGTGCCAGCAGTGAAGACGCGAGGACTCGGGAGGGTAGTTACAATGAGCAGTTCTTC	CASSEDARTREGSYNEQFF
.	.	TRBV11-2	TRBJ2-6	TGTGCCAGCAGCTTAGTGCTCTCTGGGGCCAACGTCCTGACTTTC	CASSLVLSGANVLTF
TRBD1	many	TRBV6-1	TRBJ2-5	TGTGCCAGCAGAGTGGGACAGGGCCAAGAGACCCAGTACTTC	CASRVGQGQETQYF
TRBD2	.	TRBV4-2	TRBJ2-7	TGTGCCAGCCGCTTCTCCAAGGCGGGAGGGCCCCACGAGCAGTACTTC	CASRFSKAGGPHEQYF
.	.	TRBV28	TRBJ2-3	TGTGCCAGCAGAACACAGGGAAATACGCAGTATTTT	CASRTQGNTQYF
.	.	TRBV28	TRBJ1-3	TGTGCCAGCAGTTCATATAGTAGAGGGGTAGGAGACACCATATATTTT	CASSSYSRGVGDTIYF
.	.	TRBV27	TRBJ2-1	TGTGCCAGCAGTTTACGGGCCTCGGGCTCCTACAATGAGCAGTTCTTC	CASSLRASGSYNEQFF
.	.	TRBV27	TRBJ2-7	TGTGCCAGCAGTTCGGGGACTCGATACTTCTACGAGCAGTACTTC	CASSSGTRYFYEQYF
TRBD2	few	TRBV29-1	TRBJ2-5	TGCAGCGTCCCTACCCGTTCTCGACTAGCGGGAGAGGGGGAGACCCAGTACTTC	CSVPTRSRLAGEGETQYF
TRBD1	.	TRBV6-1	TRBJ2-3	TGTGCCAGCAGTTTTGGGACAGCCACAGATACGCAGTATTTT	CASSFGTATDTQYF
.	.	TRBV7-3	TRBJ2-2	TGTGCCAGCAGCCCACGGCCAGGGGCCACCGGGGAGCTGTTTTTT	CASSPRPGATGELFF
.	.	TRBV6-1	TRBJ2-2	TGTGCCAGCAGTGATCCCACAGGGAATTGGGGGGAGCTGTTTTTT	CASSDPTGNWGELFF
TRBD1	.	TRBV7-8	TRBJ1-5	TGTGCCAGCAGCATGGACAGGCCCTATAGCAATCAGCCCCAGCATTTT	CASSMDRPYSNQPQHF
TRBD2	.	TRBV11-3	TRBJ2-1	TGTGCCAGCAGCTCAGCTAGCGGGAACGTTCCGGTCTATGAGCAGTTCTTC	CASSSASGNVPVYEQFF
TRBD2	.	TRBV28	TRBJ2-7	TGTGCCAGCAGTCCCCGGACTAGCGGGAGGTTGGACGAGCAGTACTTC	CASSPRTSGRLDEQYF
.	.	TRBV18	TRBJ2-1	TGTGCCAGCTCACCACTGGTGGGTAGCTACAATGAGCAGTTCTTC	CASSPLVGSYNEQFF
.	.	TRBV25-1	TRBJ1-1	TGTGCCAGCATGCGGACAGCTACTGAAGCTTTCTTT	CASMRTATEAFF